This TCR beta chain was sequenced for a study of blood T cell repertoires in COVID-19. Data came from immunoSEQ multiplex PCR; TCRdb stores just in-frame clones and leaves some out. The sample contains about 14,000 clones, roughly 89% of which appear only once. Trimming cost V 4 bases and J 5 bases; bases outside gene matches: 6. CDR1 is SGHDN, CDR2 FVKESK, per germline. This CDR3 region has 14 residues. The sequencing input was peripheral blood. This chain links TRBV14 with TRBJ2-7, with 9 bases identical to TRBD1. The sequence was collected from a human donor in a cohort sampled during active COVID-19. The CDR3 protein is CASSPGQGVHEQYF. CDR3 sequence (DNA): TGTGCCAGCAGCCCGGGACAGGGTGTCCACGAGCAGTACTTC.